The present T cell receptor (beta chain) was sequenced within a study of control samples from healthy donors and cancer patients. The length of the CDR3 is 13 residues. CDR1 is SGDLS, CDR2 YYNGEE, per germline. The germline V and J ends were trimmed by 3 bases and 6 bases, with 12 bases remaining between them. The data were produced by immunoSEQ multiplex PCR, yet TCRdb's version contains in-frame clones alone and is incomplete. The sample gives 210,000 or so clones, about nine tenths of which show up once; about 2% is in the top ten. The specimen sequenced was blood. This chain joins TRBV9 and TRBJ1-1; D gene uncertain. This receptor was identified in a man aged 30-40 years in good health. CDR3 sequence (DNA): TGTGCCAGCAGCGCCTGGGGTGGTGCTGAAGCTTTCTTT. Amino acid sequence: CASSAWGGAEAFF.